This T cell receptor (beta chain) is from a study of blood T cell repertoires in COVID-19. This clone has only one observation. The CDR3 runs to 13 residues. Germline values: CDR1 SNHLY, CDR2 FYNNEI. Trimming removed 7 bases at V and 8 bases at J, with 14 bases between. Only in-frame clones appear in the TCRdb table, and some are missing; sequencing was by immunoSEQ multiplex PCR. Here the sample spans some 40,000 clones, approximately 80% being singletons. V usage is TRBV2 and J usage is TRBJ1-4, with a possible D match to TRBD1 (6 bases). Source material: peripheral blood. The origin of this receptor is a man between 65 and 85 years old with acute or convalescent COVID-19. CDR3 loop: CASIGGIREKLFF. Written as DNA, the CDR3 is TGTGCCAGCATAGGGGGAATTAGAGAAAAACTGTTTTTT.